This TCR beta chain was identified in a study of blood T cells in healthy people across ages (dated by TCRdb to between 2014 and 2016). Context from the whole study: In model experiments, template switching captured roughly one uniquely barcoded TCR beta cDNA molecule for every two T cells. Using deep sequencing normalized with unique cDNA molecular identifiers, the study measured how TCR beta repertoire diversity changes with age. The donors were split into four age groups: young (average around 15 years), middle-aged (39), aged (about 56) and long-lived (approximately 80). To avoid experimental bias, donors of different ages were randomly spread across the sequencing lanes. Using the same blood draw, the study looked at two additional independent replicas of 1 million unique cDNA reads for two donors, one aged 18 to 30 and the other aged 80 or older. Here is what the overall study found, with its caveats: Because donor CMV infection status was unknown, age-related changes in expanded clonotypes were potentially confounded. Compared with the aged group, more naive CD4+ T cells, fewer expanded clones and increased TCR diversity were shown by the long-lived group, suggesting age selection. Observed TCR beta diversity correlated strongly with the percentage of naive T cells measured by flow cytometry. Conclusive comparison of naive and antigen-experienced compartments was prevented by the profiling of bulk unsorted PBMCs. Estimates of total diversity based on one million sequenced T cells were regarded as lower bounds and as underestimates. Observed TCR beta diversity per million T cells fell roughly linearly with age, and a significant reduction was already apparent by age roughly 41.

Systemically healthy Caucasian individuals from Russia, 39 in total and aged roughly 6 to 100 years, were included as donors. Approximately 11 milliliters of peripheral blood were drawn from each donor into EDTA-treated Vacutainer tubes. Ficoll-Paque density-gradient centrifugation was used to isolate PBMCs, with at least 7 million obtained per sample. Total RNA, at least 5.5 micrograms per sample, was extracted from PBMCs with Trizol reagent. For every donor, flow cytometry on a PBMC aliquot measured the percentage of naive CD45RAhigh/CD27high T cells. Library construction relied on 5' RACE. Sequenced on an Illumina HiSeq 2500. A second roughly 6 to 11 cycle PCR used a sample-barcoded 5' primer and a J-beta primer mix. A unique molecular identifier was introduced onto each TCR beta cDNA molecule by a template-switch 5' adaptor carrying 12 random nucleotides. Each sample yielded at least 2.5 million CDR3-containing paired-end reads. First-strand cDNA was synthesized from all RNA with the Mint cDNA synthesis kit, primed by a TRBC-specific oligonucleotide. All cDNA was treated with uracil-DNA glycosylase and then went through a first 18-cycle PCR with the universal primers M1SS and BC2_uni_R. The study's processing was this. For normalization, 1 million high-quality reads, each with a distinct molecular identifier, were randomly selected from each sample. Instead of being binned into consensus sequences, reads that shared molecular identifiers were thrown out. CDR3 identification, clonotype clustering and error correction used MiTCR with a Q25 quality threshold and the strictest error-elimination algorithm. A nonparametric unseen species model using Euler transformation provided a lower-bound estimate of total TCR beta diversity. Starting from the raw public reads, TCRdb applied fastp trimming at Q25, assembled clones with MiXCR and retained in-frame beta chains. When rows share a CDR3 protein, they turn into one entry using the most common DNA and genes. TCRdb's processing, not the authors' own work, is the source of the V and J calls. For this sample the table gives about 1.5 million distinct CDR3 sequences, of which roughly 40% were detected only once. The ten largest make up roughly 7.9% of the sample.

This clonotype was seen a few times. What antigen it recognizes has not been identified. No much larger clonotype is one base removed from it; base qualities were not supplied. V is shortened by 2 bases, J by 7 bases, and the region joining them spans 15 bases. CDR3 length: 15 amino acids, cysteine to phenylalanine. Just CDR3 DNA is preserved here, 45 bases in frame from base 1. CDR1 and CDR2 are read off the germline V gene as MDHEN and SYDVKM. The clonotype was recovered from a woman under 30 in good health. Sequenced input: blood. The chain is assembled from TRBV28 and TRBJ1-5; the D gene remains uncertain. The DNA reads as follows: TGTGCCAGCAGTTTAAGCACACTGGCTGAGCAGCCCCAGCATTTT. This gives the protein CASSLSTLAEQPQHF.